Presented here are 5 T cell receptor beta chains from one specimen sequenced in a study of cytomegalovirus exposure and HLA in healthy donors. PCR primers comprised 60 Vbeta and 13 Jbeta primers. Libraries were prepared by immunoSEQ multiplex PCR; TCRdb keeps only in-frame clonotypes and omits some of them. The repertoire holds over 100,000 clones, with more than 65% as singletons. The sample comprised PBMCs. Receptor source: a woman in her 30s in good health and CMV-seronegative.

The chain employs TRBV28 and TRBJ2-5; TRBD2 is a possible D gene (7 bases). This CDR3 has 16 amino acids. Trimming removed 6 bases from V and 4 bases from J, with 21 bases in between. Germline CDR1 and CDR2: MDHEN and SYDVKM. For the CDR3, the DNA is TGTGCCAGCAGGGGGGGCGGGAGCCGTCACCGAGAGACCCAGTACTTC. Amino acid sequence: CASRGGGSRHRETQYF.

The rearrangement links TRBV4-2 to TRBJ1-2, with 9 nucleotides matching TRBD1. Germline V gives CDR1 LGHNA, CDR2 YNFKEQ. This CDR3 spans 18 amino acids. Losses at the gene ends were 0 bases for V and 4 bases for J; bases not matched to a gene: 12. CDR3 DNA: TGTGCCAGCAGCCAAGATGTCGACAGGGGGGCTATCGGCTATGGCTACACCTTC. As protein: CASSQDVDRGAIGYGYTF.

This chain uses TRBV13 with TRBJ2-7; 7 positions agree with TRBD2. In germline, CDR1 is PRHDT, CDR2 FYEKMQ (reference sequence). V gave up 5 bases and J gave up 2 bases; unmatched junction bases: 12. The CDR3 sequence is 16 residues long. The CDR3 nucleotides read TGTGCCAGCAGCCCCTCTTTGGGGGAGGGACCCTACGAGCAGTACTTC. As protein: CASSPSLGEGPYEQYF.

The CDR3 DNA reads TGTGCCAGCAGTTCCGGGACAGGGTGGACTGAAGCTTTCTTT. Protein: CASSSGTGWTEAFF. The chain recombines TRBV28 with TRBJ1-1, with TRBD1 matching 9 bases. V lost 4 bases to trimming and J lost 5 bases; unmatched junction nucleotides: 5. The CDR3 runs to 14 residues. Germline V CDR1 and CDR2: MDHEN, SYDVKM.

This chain uses TRBV5-1 with TRBJ2-2; a weak D match, TRBD2 (6 bases). V was clipped by 4 bases and J by 4 bases, with 14 bases between them. The CDR3 is made up of 15 amino acids. CDR1 and CDR2 (germline): SGHRS, YFSETQ. The CDR3 coding sequence is TGCGCCAGCAGCGGGGAGGTGAAGAGCACCGGGGAGCTGTTTTTT. Its protein is CASSGEVKSTGELFF.